Sequencing of this T cell receptor (beta chain) was carried out in a study of cytomegalovirus exposure and HLA in healthy donors. Study-wide findings and caveats: It is likely that the observed cluster of highly shared sequence variants was a sequencing artifact. Specificity for CMV antigens was confirmed in vitro for a few of the CMV-associated chains. Later analysis reportedly placed an Asian-associated ancestry cluster below the approximately 680-donor mean in N-insertions.

Regarding donors, all were healthy bone marrow donors. PCR was performed using 60 Vbeta and 13 Jbeta primers. Using immunoSEQ multiplex PCR, the repertoire was profiled, and TCRdb retains in-frame clones only, with some absent. In total, the table holds some 130,000 clones. Concerning this clone itself: Its specificity is not known.

The germline V and J ends were trimmed by 3 bases and 4 bases, with 13 bases remaining between them. The germline V gene encodes CDR1 SNHLY and CDR2 FYNNEI. The CDR3 is made up of 15 amino acids. Sequencing was carried out using PBMCs. This receptor was identified in a man between 18 and 35 years old in good health and CMV-seronegative. J is TRBJ1-5 and V is TRBV2; D remains ambiguous. CDR3 in DNA: TGTGCCAGCAGTGAGTTCACGGGTCCGAATCAGCCCCAGCATTTT. It specifies CASSEFTGPNQPQHF.